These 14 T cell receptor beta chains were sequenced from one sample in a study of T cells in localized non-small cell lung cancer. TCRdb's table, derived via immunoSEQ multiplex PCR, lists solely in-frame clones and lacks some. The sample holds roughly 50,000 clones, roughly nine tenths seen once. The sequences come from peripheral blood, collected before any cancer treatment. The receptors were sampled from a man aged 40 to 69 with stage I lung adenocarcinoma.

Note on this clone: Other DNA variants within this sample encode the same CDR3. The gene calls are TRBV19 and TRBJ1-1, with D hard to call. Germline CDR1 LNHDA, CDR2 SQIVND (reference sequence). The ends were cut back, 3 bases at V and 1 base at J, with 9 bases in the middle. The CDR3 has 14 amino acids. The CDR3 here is CASSIGRGNTEAFF. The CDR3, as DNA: TGTGCCAGTAGTATTGGGCGCGGGAACACTGAAGCTTTCTTT.

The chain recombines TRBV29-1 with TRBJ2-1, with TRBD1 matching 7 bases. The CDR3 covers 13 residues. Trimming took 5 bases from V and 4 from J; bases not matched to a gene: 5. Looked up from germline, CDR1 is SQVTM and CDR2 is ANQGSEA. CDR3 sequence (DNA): TGCAGCGTTCAGGGGGTATCATACAATGAGCAGTTCTTC. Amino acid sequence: CSVQGVSYNEQFF.

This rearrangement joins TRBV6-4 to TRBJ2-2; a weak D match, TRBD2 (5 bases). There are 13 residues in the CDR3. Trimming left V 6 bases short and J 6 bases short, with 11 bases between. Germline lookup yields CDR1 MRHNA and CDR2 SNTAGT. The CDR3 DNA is TGTGCCAGCAGAGTACTAGTTGCCGGGGAGCTGTTTTTT. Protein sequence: CASRVLVAGELFF.

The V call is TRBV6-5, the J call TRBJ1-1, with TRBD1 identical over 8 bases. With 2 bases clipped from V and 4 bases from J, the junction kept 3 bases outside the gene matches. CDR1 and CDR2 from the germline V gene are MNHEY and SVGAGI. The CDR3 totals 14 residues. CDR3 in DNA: TGTGCCAGCAGTTACATCACAGGGGGCACTGAAGCTTTCTTT. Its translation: CASSYITGGTEAFF.

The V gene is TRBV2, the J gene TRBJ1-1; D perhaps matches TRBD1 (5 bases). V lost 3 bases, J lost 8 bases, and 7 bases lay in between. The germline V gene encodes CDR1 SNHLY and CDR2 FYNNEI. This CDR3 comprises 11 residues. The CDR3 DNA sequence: TGTGCCAGCAGTGACAGGGCGGAAGCTTTCTTT. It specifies CASSDRAEAFF.

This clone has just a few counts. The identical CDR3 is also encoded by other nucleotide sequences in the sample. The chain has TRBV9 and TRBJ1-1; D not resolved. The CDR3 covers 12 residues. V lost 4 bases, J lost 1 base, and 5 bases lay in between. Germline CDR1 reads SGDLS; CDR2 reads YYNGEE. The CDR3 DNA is TGTGCCAGCAGCCCAGGGAACACTGAAGCTTTCTTT. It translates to CASSPGNTEAFF.

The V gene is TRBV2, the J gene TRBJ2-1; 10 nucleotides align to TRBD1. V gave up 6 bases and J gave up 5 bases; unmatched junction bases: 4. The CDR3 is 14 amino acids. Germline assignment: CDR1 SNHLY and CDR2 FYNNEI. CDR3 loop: CASSRDRGNNEQFF. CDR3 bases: TGTGCCAGCAGCCGGGACAGGGGAAACAATGAGCAGTTCTTC. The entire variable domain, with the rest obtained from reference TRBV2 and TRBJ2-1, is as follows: EPEVTQTPSHQVTQMGQEVILRCVPISNHLYFYWYRQILGQKVEFLVSFYNNEISEKSEIFDDQFSVERPDGSNFTLKIRSTKLEDSAMYFCASSRDRGNNEQFFGPGTRLTVL.

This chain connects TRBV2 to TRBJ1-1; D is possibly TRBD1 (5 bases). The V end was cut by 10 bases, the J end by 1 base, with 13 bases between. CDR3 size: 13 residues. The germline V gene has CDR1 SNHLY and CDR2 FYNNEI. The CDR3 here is CATSQDKNTEAFF. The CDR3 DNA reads TGTGCCACTAGCCAGGACAAGAACACTGAAGCTTTCTTT. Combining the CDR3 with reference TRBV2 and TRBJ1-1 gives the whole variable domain EPEVTQTPSHQVTQMGQEVILRCVPISNHLYFYWYRQILGQKVEFLVSFYNNEISEKSEIFDDQFSVERPDGSNFTLKIRSTKLEDSAMYFCATSQDKNTEAFFGQGTRLTVV.

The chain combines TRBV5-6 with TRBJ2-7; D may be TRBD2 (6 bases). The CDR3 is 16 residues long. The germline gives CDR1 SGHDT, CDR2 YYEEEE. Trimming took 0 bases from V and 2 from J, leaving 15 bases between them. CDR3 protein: CASSLGAGFAAYEQYF. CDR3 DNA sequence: TGTGCCAGCAGCTTGGGGGCGGGGTTCGCCGCCTACGAGCAGTACTTC.

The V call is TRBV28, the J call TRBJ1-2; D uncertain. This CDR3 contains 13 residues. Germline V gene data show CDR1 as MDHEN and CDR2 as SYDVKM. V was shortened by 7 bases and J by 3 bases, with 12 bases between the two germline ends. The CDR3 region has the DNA TGTGCCAGCAACACGGGAACAGACTATGGCTACACCTTC. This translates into CASNTGTDYGYTF.

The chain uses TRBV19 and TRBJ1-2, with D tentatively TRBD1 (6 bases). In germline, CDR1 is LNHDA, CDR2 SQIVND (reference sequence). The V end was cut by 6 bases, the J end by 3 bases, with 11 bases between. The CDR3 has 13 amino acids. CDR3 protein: CASREPGDYGYTF. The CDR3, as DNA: TGTGCCAGTAGGGAGCCAGGGGACTATGGCTACACCTTC.

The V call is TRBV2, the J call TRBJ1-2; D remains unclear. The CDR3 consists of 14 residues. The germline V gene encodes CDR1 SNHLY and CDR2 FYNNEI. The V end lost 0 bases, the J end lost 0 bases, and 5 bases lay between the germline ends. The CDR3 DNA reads TGTGCCAGCAGTGAAGCACGATCTAACTATGGCTACACCTTC. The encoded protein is CASSEARSNYGYTF.

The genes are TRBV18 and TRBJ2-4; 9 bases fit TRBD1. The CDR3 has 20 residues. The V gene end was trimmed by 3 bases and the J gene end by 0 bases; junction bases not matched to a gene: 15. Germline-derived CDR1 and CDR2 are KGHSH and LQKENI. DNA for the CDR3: TGTGCCAGCTCACCTACGGGACAGGGCGAAGCATTAGAAGCCAAAAACATTCAGTACTTC. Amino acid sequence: CASSPTGQGEALEAKNIQYF.

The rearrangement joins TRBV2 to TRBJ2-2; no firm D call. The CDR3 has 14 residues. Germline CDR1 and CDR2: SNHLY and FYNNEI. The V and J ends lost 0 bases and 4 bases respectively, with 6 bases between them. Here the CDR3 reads CASSEAQTTGELFF. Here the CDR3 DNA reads TGTGCCAGCAGTGAAGCCCAGACCACCGGGGAGCTGTTTTTT.